These 27 T cell receptor beta chains came from one sample sequenced in a study of blood T cell repertoires in COVID-19. TCRdb's copy holds only in-frame clones and misses some; the assay was immunoSEQ multiplex PCR. This sample has over 300,000 clones, with around 92% found just once. Material for sequencing was peripheral blood. The source is a man younger than 35 who had recovered from COVID-19.

The V gene is TRBV9, the J gene TRBJ1-3; 7 positions agree with TRBD1. CDR3 length: 16 amino acids. Germline loops: CDR1 SGDLS, CDR2 YYNGEE. V shed 2 bases and J 1 base; nucleotides not matched to a gene: 6. CDR3 sequence (DNA): TGTGCCAGCAGCGTGGAGACAGGGTTGTCTGGAAACACCATATATTTT. This translates into CASSVETGLSGNTIYF. The whole variable domain, remainder taken from reference TRBV9 and TRBJ1-3, is DSGVTQTPKHLITATGQRVTLRCSPRSGDLSVYWYQQSLDQGLQFLIQYYNGEERAKGNILERFSAQQFPDLHSELNLSSLELGDSALYFCASSVETGLSGNTIYFGEGSWLTVV.

This clone was counted a single time. This chain's CDR3 is CASSPFRAGATGELFF. For the CDR3, the DNA is TGCGCCAGCAGCCCCTTCAGGGCCGGAGCCACCGGGGAGCTGTTTTTT. This chain connects TRBV4-1 to TRBJ2-2; D is possibly TRBD1 (5 bases). Trimming stripped 4 bases from V and 4 bases from J, with 16 bases between. CDR3 size: 16 residues. The germline gives CDR1 MGHRA, CDR2 YSYEKL.

The chain uses TRBV6-1 and TRBJ1-1; D unresolved. Germline-derived CDR1 and CDR2 are MNHNS and SASEGT. Trimming pared 1 base from V and 1 base from J, leaving 4 bases between. CDR3 length: 13 residues. The CDR3 region has the DNA TGTGCCAGCAGTGAAGGGCAGAACACTGAAGCTTTCTTT. Translated, it gives CASSEGQNTEAFF.

The chain uses TRBV4-3 and TRBJ2-2; 8 bases align to TRBD1. CDR1 is LGHNA and CDR2 is YSLEER in the germline V gene. CDR3 length: 16 amino acids. V lost 2 bases, J lost 3 bases, and 5 bases stayed unmatched. CDR3 region: CASSQPGQAYTGELFF. CDR3 DNA: TGCGCCAGCAGCCAACCGGGACAGGCCTACACCGGGGAGCTGTTTTTT.

The chain joins TRBV20-1 to TRBJ1-2; D is perhaps TRBD1 (6 bases). CDR1 is DFQATT and CDR2 is SNEGSKA in the germline V gene (reference sequence). This CDR3 has 11 amino acids. Trimming took off 4 bases at V and 8 bases at J, with 11 bases between the two ends. This CDR3 reads CSATPGQGYTF. CDR3 sequence (DNA): TGCAGTGCTACCCCGGGACAAGGCTACACCTTC.

The V call is TRBV19, the J call TRBJ1-1, with D possibly TRBD1 on 6 matching bases. The CDR3 covers 16 residues. Germline CDR1 reads LNHDA; CDR2 reads SQIVND (reference sequence). V was trimmed by 4 bases and J by 1 base, leaving 16 bases between them. The CDR3 DNA reads TGTGCCAGTAGTACTTACTACAGGGCTACGAACACTGAAGCTTTCTTT. Protein: CASSTYYRATNTEAFF.

This clone has a single count. This chain joins TRBV5-4 and TRBJ1-1, with 9 bases matching TRBD1. Germline V CDR1 and CDR2: SGHNT, YYREEE (reference sequence). The V segment lost 2 bases and the J segment 6 bases; nucleotides outside the gene matches: 5. The length of the CDR3 is 14 residues. CDR3 in amino acids: CASSFGQGFAEAFF. The CDR3 DNA follows: TGTGCCAGCAGCTTCGGACAGGGGTTCGCTGAAGCTTTCTTT.

The rearrangement links TRBV19 to TRBJ2-7; TRBD1 matches at 9 bases. The CDR3 runs 13 residues. V was clipped by 3 bases and J by 5 bases; unmatched bases: 2. Germline V gene lookup returns CDR1 LNHDA and CDR2 SQIVND (reference sequence). The DNA of the CDR3 is TGTGCCAGTAGTATGACAGGGGGAAACGAGCAGTACTTC. Its protein is CASSMTGGNEQYF.

The J gene is TRBJ2-5, the V gene TRBV7-2, with D tentatively TRBD2 (5 bases). This CDR3 is 16 amino acids long. The V end lost 5 bases, the J end lost 0 bases, and 16 bases lay between the germline ends. The germline CDR1 and CDR2 sequences are SGHTA and FQGNSA. Here the CDR3 DNA reads TGTGCCAGCAGCCTCCTTATGGCGGGCCACCAAGAGACCCAGTACTTC. Its protein product is CASSLLMAGHQETQYF.

Concerning this clone itself: Other DNA sequences from this sample encode an identical CDR3 as well. The chain employs TRBV2 and TRBJ1-1; D perhaps matches TRBD1 (6 bases). Trimming removed 4 bases from V and 2 bases from J, with 8 bases in between. The CDR3 runs 13 residues. The germline V gene has CDR1 SNHLY and CDR2 FYNNEI. In DNA, the CDR3 is TGTGCCAGCAGTGGACAGGCTAACACTGAAGCTTTCTTT. Translating it yields CASSGQANTEAFF.

This chain connects TRBV6-5 to TRBJ1-4; tentative D call: TRBD1 (5 bases). With 6 bases removed from V and 4 bases from J, the gap between germline ends came to 15 bases. This CDR3 spans 15 amino acids. In germline, CDR1 is MNHEY, CDR2 SVGAGI. Here the CDR3 DNA reads TGTGCCAGCAGCCGTGAACAGGCGTATAATGAAAAACTGTTTTTT. Encoded protein: CASSREQAYNEKLFF.

The rearrangement uses TRBV28 and TRBJ2-1; TRBD1 matches 7 bases. Germline lookup yields CDR1 MDHEN and CDR2 SYDVKM. With 10 bases clipped from V and 2 bases from J, the junction kept 17 bases outside the gene matches. The CDR3 covers 17 residues. The CDR3 protein is CATRQGAPLETYNEQFF. CDR3 in DNA: TGTGCCACCAGACAGGGTGCCCCCCTAGAAACCTACAATGAGCAGTTCTTC.

This clone was observed once. The chain recombines TRBV6-5 with TRBJ1-3; D uncertain. V lost 6 bases and J 2 bases, leaving 5 bases between the germline ends. CDR3 length equals 12 residues. CDR1 is MNHEY and CDR2 is SVGAGI in the germline V gene. This CDR3 is CASSPTGNTIYF. Written as DNA, the CDR3 is TGTGCCAGCAGCCCCACTGGAAACACCATATATTTT.

The CDR3 nucleotides are TGTGCCAGCAGCCAAGATATCGACAGGGGCTACTATGGCTACACCTTC. This sequence encodes CASSQDIDRGYYGYTF. The chain links TRBV3-1 (or the pseudogene TRBV3-2) to TRBJ1-2; 8 positions match TRBD1. The V and J ends lost 0 bases and 3 bases, in that order; junction bases with no gene match: 6. CDR1 is LGHDT, CDR2 YNNKEL, per germline (reference sequence). This CDR3 has 16 residues.

The V call is TRBV5-1, the J call TRBJ2-3; D is ambiguous. Trimming pared 0 bases from V and 0 bases from J, leaving 8 bases between. Germline V gene sequence: CDR1 SGHRS, CDR2 YFSETQ. The CDR3 has 15 residues. The CDR3 bases are TGCGCCAGCAGCTTGGCAACTACTAGCACAGATACGCAGTATTTT. Its translation is CASSLATTSTDTQYF.

The rearrangement links TRBV12-5 to TRBJ2-5; D is perhaps TRBD1 (5 bases). Looked up from germline, CDR1 is LGHNT and CDR2 is FRNRAP. The CDR3 spans 14 residues. V shed 4 bases and J shed 5 bases, with 14 bases lying between them. CDR3 nucleotide sequence: TGTGCTAGTGGTTCCCAGGCCCCAGGGGAGACCCAGTACTTC. It is translated as CASGSQAPGETQYF.

V gene TRBV10-2 combines with J gene TRBJ1-1; perhaps TRBD1 as D (5 bases). Trimming took off 7 bases at V and 3 bases at J, with 12 bases between the two ends. The CDR3 has 13 residues. Per germline, CDR1 WSHSY and CDR2 SAAADI. The CDR3 region has the DNA TGCGCCAGCAATCAGGGATCGGACACTGAAGCTTTCTTT. Translation: CASNQGSDTEAFF.

The chain carries TRBV29-1 and TRBJ1-2; the match to TRBD1 covers 9 bases. J gave up 8 bases and V 6 bases, and 7 bases lay outside the gene matches. Germline V lookup: CDR1 SQVTM, CDR2 ANQGSEA. The CDR3 loop spans 12 amino acids. The CDR3 loop reads CSVVRDRDGYTF. CDR3 nucleotides: TGCAGCGTCGTCCGGGACAGGGACGGCTACACCTTC.

The chain carries TRBV18 and TRBJ2-4; a possible D gene is TRBD1 (5 bases). V lost 2 bases and J 6 bases, leaving 14 bases between the germline ends. The CDR3 consists of 15 residues. Germline loops: CDR1 KGHSH, CDR2 LQKENI. CDR3 in DNA: TGTGCCAGCTCACCATCTCTCAGGGAAGTAAACATTCAGTACTTC. This translates into CASSPSLREVNIQYF. The complete variable domain, with remaining parts taken from reference TRBV18 and TRBJ2-4, reads NAGVMQNPRHLVRRRGQEARLRCSPMKGHSHVYWYRQLPEEGLKFMVYLQKENIIDESGMPKERFSAEFPKEGPSILRIQQVVRGDSAAYFCASSPSLREVNIQYFGAGTRLSVL.

The chain carries TRBV6-5 and TRBJ1-4; TRBD1 aligns across 9 bases. The junction had 8 bases not matched to a gene; V was cut back by 5 bases and J by 7 bases. The CDR3 contains 15 residues. Per the germline V gene, CDR1 is MNHEY and CDR2 is SVGAGI. In nucleotides, the CDR3 is TGTGCCAGCAGTCCGGGACAGGGAGGGGGTGAAAAACTGTTTTTT. Its protein product is CASSPGQGGGEKLFF.

J is TRBJ1-1 and V is TRBV18; no definite D call. The V gene lost 3 bases and the J gene lost 3 bases, with 8 bases spanning the gap. The CDR3 has 13 amino acids. The germline V gene has CDR1 KGHSH and CDR2 LQKENI. The CDR3: CASSPSVDTEAFF. The CDR3 bases are TGTGCCAGCTCACCCTCAGTGGACACTGAAGCTTTCTTT. Full variable domain (rest looked up from reference TRBV18 and TRBJ1-1): NAGVMQNPRHLVRRRGQEARLRCSPMKGHSHVYWYRQLPEEGLKFMVYLQKENIIDESGMPKERFSAEFPKEGPSILRIQQVVRGDSAAYFCASSPSVDTEAFFGQGTRLTVV.

V gene TRBV7-8 combines with J gene TRBJ1-5; weak D call: TRBD1 (5 bases). The CDR3 runs 18 residues. Germline V gives CDR1 SGHVS, CDR2 FQNEAQ. V was pared by 1 base and J by 0 bases, with 16 bases between. The chain's CDR3 is CASSLVTGISHSNQPQHF. CDR3 nucleotides: TGTGCCAGCAGCTTAGTTACAGGAATTAGCCATAGCAATCAGCCCCAGCATTTT.

V is TRBV19 and J is TRBJ1-3; D is ambiguous. Deletions cut 7 bases from V and 0 bases from J, with 16 bases between. CDR3 length: 16 residues. Germline loops: CDR1 LNHDA, CDR2 SQIVND (reference sequence). This chain's CDR3 is CASIRTPFRSGNTIYF. The CDR3 region has the DNA TGTGCCAGTATCAGGACTCCTTTCCGCTCTGGAAACACCATATATTTT.

This clone was picked up a small number of times. The chain is built from TRBV5-4 and TRBJ2-2; D perhaps matches TRBD2 (5 bases). The CDR3 runs 15 residues. The V end lost 3 bases, the J end lost 5 bases, and 14 bases lay between the germline ends. Germline lookup yields CDR1 SGHNT and CDR2 YYREEE (reference sequence). The CDR3, as DNA: TGTGCCAGCAGCTGGTTATCGGGGAGTACCGGGGAGCTGTTTTTT. The encoded protein is CASSWLSGSTGELFF. Together with reference TRBV5-4 and TRBJ2-2, the CDR3 gives the full variable domain: ETGVTQSPTHLIKTRGQQVTLRCSSQSGHNTVSWYQQALGQGPQFIFQYYREEENGRGNFPPRFSGLQFPNYSSELNVNALELDDSALYLCASSWLSGSTGELFFGEGSRLTVL.

This sequence joins TRBV5-1 and TRBJ2-1; 11 bases fit TRBD2. Germline V gene sequence: CDR1 SGHRS, CDR2 YFSETQ. This CDR3 has 15 amino acids. V dropped 2 bases and J dropped 7; count of bases not matched to a gene: 5. The CDR3 sequence is CASSFSGGAGNEQFF. The DNA of the CDR3 is TGCGCCAGCAGCTTTAGCGGGGGGGCCGGGAATGAGCAGTTCTTC.

This clone was counted only a few times. The rearrangement joins TRBV7-4 to TRBJ1-5; the D gene is possibly TRBD1 (5 bases). This CDR3 region has 17 residues. Trimming left V 7 bases short and J 3 bases short, with 22 bases between. Germline V gives CDR1 SGHVT, CDR2 SQSDAQ. The CDR3 is CASIMGGHIGDNQPQHF. CDR3 sequence (DNA): TGTGCCAGCATCATGGGTGGACACATAGGCGACAATCAGCCCCAGCATTTT.

The V gene is TRBV7-2, the J gene TRBJ2-1, with 7 positions matching TRBD2. The ends lost 3 bases at V and 8 bases at J; junction bases unmatched: 4. This CDR3 is built from 13 residues. Germline loops: CDR1 SGHTA, CDR2 FQGNSA. The CDR3 protein is CASSLGRDDEQFF. The CDR3 DNA sequence: TGTGCCAGCAGCTTGGGGAGGGACGATGAGCAGTTCTTC.